This T cell receptor (beta chain) was obtained from a study of T cell repertoires in cytomegalovirus infection. Using its own MiXCR run on the reads, TCRdb lists one record per CDR3 protein. Among 150,000 to 200,000 distinct CDR3 sequences listed, approximately 15% were seen once. This clonotype occurred many times. The germline CDR1 and CDR2 sequences are SGHTA and FQGNSA. The J segment lost 6 bases and the V segment lost 4 bases, leaving 9 bases of the junction unmatched. CDR3 length equals 14 residues. Material for sequencing was PBMCs. The chain has TRBV7-2 and TRBJ2-7; TRBD1 matches at 7 bases. The sequence was collected from a human donor in good health (CMV status not recorded). Some clones in this sample may be carry-over from other donors' samples. The CDR3 bases are TGTGCCAGCAGCTACGACAGGGTCGTTGTCGAGCAGTACTTC. Amino acids: CASSYDRVVVEQYF.